These 3 T cell receptor beta chains were all obtained from the same sample, sequenced in a study of blood T cell repertoires in COVID-19. Method: immunoSEQ multiplex PCR; TCRdb's copy keeps in-frame clones and lacks some. The data contain approximately 260,000 clones, roughly 88% of them seen just once; the ten biggest clones take up roughly 1.2%. The sequencing sample was made of PBMCs or T cells enriched from blood (not recorded which). These receptors all stem from a woman aged 40 to 50 with acute COVID-19.

This rearrangement joins TRBV9 to TRBJ2-7, with TRBD2 matching over 12 bases. Germline V gene lookup returns CDR1 SGDLS and CDR2 YYNGEE. The V gene end was trimmed by 0 bases and the J gene end by 5 bases; junction bases not matched to a gene: 15. The length of the CDR3 is 19 residues. The CDR3 nucleotides read TGTGCCAGCAGCGTAGAGTCTCGGCTAGCGGGAGGGTATGACCACGAGCAGTACTTC. Protein product: CASSVESRLAGGYDHEQYF.

V gene TRBV28 combines with J gene TRBJ1-3; a possible D gene is TRBD1 (5 bases). Germline CDR1 is MDHEN and CDR2 is SYDVKM. Between the trimmed V and J ends, which lost 2 bases and 0 bases, there was a span of 14 bases. This CDR3 contains 17 residues. This chain's CDR3 is CASSLGSGGSSGNTIYF. The CDR3 nucleotides are TGTGCCAGCAGTTTAGGGTCGGGGGGGAGCTCTGGAAACACCATATATTTT.

This clone was detected only once. V is TRBV7-2 and J is TRBJ1-4; D is uncertain. The CDR3 is 15 residues long. Trimming stripped 5 bases from V and 5 bases from J, with 15 bases between. CDR1 SGHTA and CDR2 FQGNSA come from the germline V gene. The CDR3: CASSLRGNANEKLFF. CDR3 bases: TGTGCCAGCAGCCTTCGGGGTAATGCGAATGAAAAACTGTTTTTT.